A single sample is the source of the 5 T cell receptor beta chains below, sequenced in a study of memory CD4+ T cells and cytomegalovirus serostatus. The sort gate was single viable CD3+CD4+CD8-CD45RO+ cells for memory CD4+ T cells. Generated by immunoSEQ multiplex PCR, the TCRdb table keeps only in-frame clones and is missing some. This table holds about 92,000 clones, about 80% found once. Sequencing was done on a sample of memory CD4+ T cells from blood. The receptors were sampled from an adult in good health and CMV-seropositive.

CDR3 nucleotides: TGTGCCAGCAGCCCCCCGGGGGACTATGGCTACACCTTC. Its protein is CASSPPGDYGYTF. V usage is TRBV7-2 and J usage is TRBJ1-2; possible D gene TRBD1, 5 bases. Germline V lookup: CDR1 SGHTA, CDR2 FQGNSA. Trimming pared 5 bases from V and 3 bases from J, leaving 10 bases between. There are 13 residues in the CDR3. Full variable domain (missing parts from reference TRBV7-2 and TRBJ1-2): GAGVSQSPSNKVTEKGKDVELRCDPISGHTALYWYRQSLGQGLEFLIYFQGNSAPDKSGLPSDRFSAERTGGSVSTLTIQRTQQEDSAVYLCASSPPGDYGYTFGSGTRLTVV.

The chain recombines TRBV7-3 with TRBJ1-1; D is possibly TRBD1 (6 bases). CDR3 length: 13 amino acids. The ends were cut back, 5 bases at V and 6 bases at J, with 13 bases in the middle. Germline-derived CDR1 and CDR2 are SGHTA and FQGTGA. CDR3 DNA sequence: TGTGCCAGCAGCCAACAGGGTAGGTCTGAAGCTTTCTTT. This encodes CASSQQGRSEAFF.

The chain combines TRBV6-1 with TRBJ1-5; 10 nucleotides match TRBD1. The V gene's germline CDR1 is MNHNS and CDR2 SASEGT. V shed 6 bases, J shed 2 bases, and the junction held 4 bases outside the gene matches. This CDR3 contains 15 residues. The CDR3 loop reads CASRSGTGGNQPQHF. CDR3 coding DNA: TGTGCCAGCAGGTCCGGGACAGGGGGCAATCAGCCCCAGCATTTT.

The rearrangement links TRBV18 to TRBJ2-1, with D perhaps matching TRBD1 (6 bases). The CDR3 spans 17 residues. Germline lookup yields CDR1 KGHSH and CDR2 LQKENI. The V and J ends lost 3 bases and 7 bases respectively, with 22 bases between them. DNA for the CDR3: TGTGCCAGCTCACCGGGCGGTGCAGGGGTATTTACGAATGAGCAGTTCTTC. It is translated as CASSPGGAGVFTNEQFF.

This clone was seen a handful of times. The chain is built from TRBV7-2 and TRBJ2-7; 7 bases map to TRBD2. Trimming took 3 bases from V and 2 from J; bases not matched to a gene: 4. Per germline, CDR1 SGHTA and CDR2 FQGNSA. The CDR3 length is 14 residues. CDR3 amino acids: CASSFESGAYEQYF. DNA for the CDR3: TGTGCCAGCAGCTTCGAAAGCGGGGCCTACGAGCAGTACTTC.